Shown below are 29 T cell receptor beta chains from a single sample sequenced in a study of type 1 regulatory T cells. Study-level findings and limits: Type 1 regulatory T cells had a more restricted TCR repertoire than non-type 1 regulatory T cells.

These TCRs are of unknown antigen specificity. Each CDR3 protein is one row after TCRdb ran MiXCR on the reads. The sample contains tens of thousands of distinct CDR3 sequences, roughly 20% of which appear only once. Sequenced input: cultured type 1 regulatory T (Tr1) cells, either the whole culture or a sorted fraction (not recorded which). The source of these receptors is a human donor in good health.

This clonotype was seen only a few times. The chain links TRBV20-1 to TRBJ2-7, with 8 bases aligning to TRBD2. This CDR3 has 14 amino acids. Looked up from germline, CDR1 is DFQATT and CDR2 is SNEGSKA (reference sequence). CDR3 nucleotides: TGCAGCGTTCGTCTTAGCGGGGTGCCCTACGAGCAGTACTTC. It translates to CSVRLSGVPYEQYF.

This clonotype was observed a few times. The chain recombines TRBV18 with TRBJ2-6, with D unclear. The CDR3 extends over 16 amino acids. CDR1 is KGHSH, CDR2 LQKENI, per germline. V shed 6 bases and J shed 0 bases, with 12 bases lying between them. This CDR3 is CASSRTVGSGANVLTF. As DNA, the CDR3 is TGTGCCAGCTCTCGAACAGTGGGCTCTGGGGCCAACGTCCTGACTTTC. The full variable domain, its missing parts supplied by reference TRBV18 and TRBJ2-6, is NAGVMQNPRHLVRRRGQEARLRCSPMKGHSHVYWYRQLPEEGLKFMVYLQKENIIDESGMPKERFSAEFPKEGPSILRIQQVVRGDSAAYFCASSRTVGSGANVLTFGAGSRLTVL.

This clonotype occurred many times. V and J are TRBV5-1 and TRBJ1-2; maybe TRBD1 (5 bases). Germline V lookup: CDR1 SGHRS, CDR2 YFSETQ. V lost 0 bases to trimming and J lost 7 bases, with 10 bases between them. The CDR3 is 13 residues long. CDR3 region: CASSLEGRGGYTF. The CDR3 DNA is TGCGCCAGCAGCTTGGAGGGACGGGGTGGCTACACCTTC. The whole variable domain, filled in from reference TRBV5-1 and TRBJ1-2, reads KAGVTQTPRYLIKTRGQQVTLSCSPISGHRSVSWYQQTPGQGLQFLFEYFSETQRNKGNFPGRFSGRQFSNSRSEMNVSTLELGDSALYLCASSLEGRGGYTFGSGTRLTVV.

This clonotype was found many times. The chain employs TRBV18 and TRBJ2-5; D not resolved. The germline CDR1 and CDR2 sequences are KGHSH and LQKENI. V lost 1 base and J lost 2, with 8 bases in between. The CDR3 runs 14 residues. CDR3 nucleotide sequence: TGTGCCAGCTCACCACTTGACTGGCAAGAGACCCAGTACTTC. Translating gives CASSPLDWQETQYF.

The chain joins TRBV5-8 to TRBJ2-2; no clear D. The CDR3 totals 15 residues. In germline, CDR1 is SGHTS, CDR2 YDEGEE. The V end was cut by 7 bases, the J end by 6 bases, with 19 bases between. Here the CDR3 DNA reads TGTGCCAGCTGCGCGCGACCTAGAACGTCCGGGGAGCTGTTTTTT. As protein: CASCARPRTSGELFF.

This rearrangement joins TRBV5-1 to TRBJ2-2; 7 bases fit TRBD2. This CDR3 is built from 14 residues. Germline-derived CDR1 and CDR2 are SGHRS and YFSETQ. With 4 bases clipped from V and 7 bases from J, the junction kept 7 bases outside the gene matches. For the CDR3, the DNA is TGCGCCAGCAGCCTGACTAGCATCGGCGGGGAGCTGTTTTTT. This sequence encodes CASSLTSIGGELFF.

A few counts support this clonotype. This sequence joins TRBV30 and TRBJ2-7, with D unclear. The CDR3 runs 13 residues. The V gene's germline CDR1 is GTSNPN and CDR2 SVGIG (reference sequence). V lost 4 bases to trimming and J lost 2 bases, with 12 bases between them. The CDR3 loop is CAWNGVNTYEQYF. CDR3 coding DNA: TGTGCCTGGAATGGGGTGAATACCTACGAGCAGTACTTC.

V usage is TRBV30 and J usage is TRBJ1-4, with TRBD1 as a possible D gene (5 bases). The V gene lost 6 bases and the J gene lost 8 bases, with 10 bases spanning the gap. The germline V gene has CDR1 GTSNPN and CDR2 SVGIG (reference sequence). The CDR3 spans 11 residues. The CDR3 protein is CACRDLEKLFF. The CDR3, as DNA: TGTGCCTGCAGGGATCTCGAAAAACTGTTTTTT.

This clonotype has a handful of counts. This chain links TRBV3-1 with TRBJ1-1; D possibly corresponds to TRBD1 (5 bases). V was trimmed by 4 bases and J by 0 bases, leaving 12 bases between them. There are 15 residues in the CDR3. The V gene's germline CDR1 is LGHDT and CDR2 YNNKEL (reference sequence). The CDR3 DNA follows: TGTGCCAGCAGCCCAACGGGACTCTTGAACACTGAAGCTTTCTTT. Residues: CASSPTGLLNTEAFF.

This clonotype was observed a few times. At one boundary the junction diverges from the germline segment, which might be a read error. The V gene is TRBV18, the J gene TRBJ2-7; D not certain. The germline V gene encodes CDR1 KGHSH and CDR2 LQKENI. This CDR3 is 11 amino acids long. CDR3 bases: TGTGCCAGCTCTCCACTATACGAGCAGTACTTC. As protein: CASSPLYEQYF. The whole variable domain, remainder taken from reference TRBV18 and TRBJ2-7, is NAGVMQNPRHLVRRRGQEARLRCSPMKGHSHVYWYRQLPEEGLKFMVYLQKENIIDESGMPKERFSAEFPKEGPSILRIQQVVRGDSAAYFCASSPLYEQYFGPGTRLTVT.

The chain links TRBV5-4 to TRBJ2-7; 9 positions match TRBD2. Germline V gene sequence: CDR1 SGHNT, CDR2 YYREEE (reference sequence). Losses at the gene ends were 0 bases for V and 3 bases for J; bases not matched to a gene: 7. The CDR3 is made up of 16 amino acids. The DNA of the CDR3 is TGTGCCAGCAGCTTGGGAGCGGGAGGCCCCCTCTACGAGCAGTACTTC. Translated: CASSLGAGGPLYEQYF.

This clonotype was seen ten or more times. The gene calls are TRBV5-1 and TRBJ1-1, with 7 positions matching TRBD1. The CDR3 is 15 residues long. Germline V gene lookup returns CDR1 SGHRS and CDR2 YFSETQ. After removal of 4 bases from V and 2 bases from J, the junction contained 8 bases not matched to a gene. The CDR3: CASSLRTGDNTEAFF. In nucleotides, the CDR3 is TGCGCCAGCAGCCTGCGGACAGGCGATAACACTGAAGCTTTCTTT.

This chain's CDR3 is CSAHPEGAKNIQYF. Written as DNA, the CDR3 is TGCAGTGCTCACCCCGAAGGTGCCAAAAACATTCAGTACTTC. The chain uses TRBV20-1 and TRBJ2-4; D gene unclear. The CDR3 covers 14 residues. Germline assignment: CDR1 DFQATT and CDR2 SNEGSKA (reference sequence). V gave up 5 bases and J gave up 1 base, with 12 bases separating them.

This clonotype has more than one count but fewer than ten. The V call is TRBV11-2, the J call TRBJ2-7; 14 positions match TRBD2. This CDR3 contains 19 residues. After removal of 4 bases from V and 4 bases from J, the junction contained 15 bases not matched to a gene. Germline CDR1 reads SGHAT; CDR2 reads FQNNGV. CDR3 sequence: CASSSALTSGRDRSYEQYF. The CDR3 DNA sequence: TGTGCCAGCAGCTCAGCTCTGACTAGCGGGAGGGATAGGTCATACGAGCAGTACTTC.

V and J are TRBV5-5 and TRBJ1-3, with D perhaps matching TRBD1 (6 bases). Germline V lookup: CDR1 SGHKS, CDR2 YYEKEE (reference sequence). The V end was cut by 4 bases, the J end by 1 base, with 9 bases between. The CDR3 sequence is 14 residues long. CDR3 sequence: CASSVGTSGNTIYF. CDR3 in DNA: TGTGCCAGCAGCGTCGGGACATCTGGAAACACCATATATTTT.

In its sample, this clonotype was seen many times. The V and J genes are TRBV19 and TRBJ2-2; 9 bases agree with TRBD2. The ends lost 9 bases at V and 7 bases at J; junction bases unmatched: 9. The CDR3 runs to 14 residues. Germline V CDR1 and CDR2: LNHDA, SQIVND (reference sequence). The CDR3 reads CASGSGRRSGELFF. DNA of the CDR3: TGTGCCAGCGGTAGCGGGAGAAGGAGCGGGGAGCTGTTTTTT.

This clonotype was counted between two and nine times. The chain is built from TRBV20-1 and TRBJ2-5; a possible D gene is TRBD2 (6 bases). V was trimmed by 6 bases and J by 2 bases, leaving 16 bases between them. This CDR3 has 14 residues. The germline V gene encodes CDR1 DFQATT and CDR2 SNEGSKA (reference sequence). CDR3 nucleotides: TGCAGTGCAAACGAGGTGGGGGGACAAGAGACCCAGTACTTC. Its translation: CSANEVGGQETQYF.

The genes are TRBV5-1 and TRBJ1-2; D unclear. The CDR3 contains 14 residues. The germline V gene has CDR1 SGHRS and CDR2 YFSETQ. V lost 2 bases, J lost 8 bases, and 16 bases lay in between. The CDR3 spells CASSLSQPIFGYTF. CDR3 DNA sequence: TGCGCCAGCAGCTTATCCCAGCCCATTTTCGGCTACACCTTC.

The CDR3 DNA reads as TGTGCCAGCAGCTTAGTATGGGGGGATACGCAGTATTTT. It codes for CASSLVWGDTQYF. The chain combines TRBV5-4 with TRBJ2-3; the D call may be TRBD1 or TRBD2 (5 bases each). Germline values: CDR1 SGHNT, CDR2 YYREEE (reference sequence). The CDR3 has 13 amino acids. V was trimmed by 2 bases and J by 6 bases, leaving 10 bases between them.

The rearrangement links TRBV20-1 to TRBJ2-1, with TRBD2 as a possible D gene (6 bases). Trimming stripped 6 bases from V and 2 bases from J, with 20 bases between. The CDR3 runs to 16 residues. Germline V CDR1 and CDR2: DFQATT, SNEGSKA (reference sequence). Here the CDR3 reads CSATAHGSLTYNEQFF. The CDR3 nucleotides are TGCAGTGCCACTGCCCACGGGAGTCTCACCTACAATGAGCAGTTCTTC.

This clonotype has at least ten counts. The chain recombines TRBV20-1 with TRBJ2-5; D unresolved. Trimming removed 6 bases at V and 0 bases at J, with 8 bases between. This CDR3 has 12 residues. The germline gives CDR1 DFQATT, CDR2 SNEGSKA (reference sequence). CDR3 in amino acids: CSATDHQETQYF. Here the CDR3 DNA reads TGCAGTGCCACGGACCACCAAGAGACCCAGTACTTC.

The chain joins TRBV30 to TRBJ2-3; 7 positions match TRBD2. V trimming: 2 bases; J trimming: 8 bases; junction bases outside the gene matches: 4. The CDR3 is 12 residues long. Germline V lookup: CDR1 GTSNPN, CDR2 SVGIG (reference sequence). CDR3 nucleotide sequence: TGTGCCTGGAGTATGGGGGGGGGTACGCAGTATTTT. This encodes CAWSMGGGTQYF.

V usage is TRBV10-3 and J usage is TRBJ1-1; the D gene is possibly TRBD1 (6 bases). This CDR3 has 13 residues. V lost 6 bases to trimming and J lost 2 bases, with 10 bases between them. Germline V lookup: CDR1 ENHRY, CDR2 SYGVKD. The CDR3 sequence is CAIRRQENTEAFF. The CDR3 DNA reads TGTGCCATCAGACGACAGGAAAACACTGAAGCTTTCTTT.

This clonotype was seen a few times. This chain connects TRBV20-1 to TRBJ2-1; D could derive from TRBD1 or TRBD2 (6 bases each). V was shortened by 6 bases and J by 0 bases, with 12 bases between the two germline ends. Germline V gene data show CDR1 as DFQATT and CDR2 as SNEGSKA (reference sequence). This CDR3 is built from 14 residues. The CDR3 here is CSAQGGSSYNEQFF. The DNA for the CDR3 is TGCAGTGCACAAGGGGGGAGCTCCTACAATGAGCAGTTCTTC.

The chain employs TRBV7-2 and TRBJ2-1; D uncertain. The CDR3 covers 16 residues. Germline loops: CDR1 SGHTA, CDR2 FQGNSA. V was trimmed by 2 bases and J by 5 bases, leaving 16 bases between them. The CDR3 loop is CASSLTSPSPHNEQFF. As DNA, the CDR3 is TGTGCCAGCAGCTTAACCTCACCATCTCCCCACAATGAGCAGTTCTTC.

The CDR3 DNA sequence: TGCAGTGCTAGCGGGACTAGCGGGAGGGATGAGCAGTTCTTC. Translation: CSASGTSGRDEQFF. The chain carries TRBV20-1 and TRBJ2-1, with 16 bases fitting TRBD2. The CDR3 contains 14 residues. Trimming removed 3 bases from V and 8 bases from J; junction bases left unmatched: 1. Germline assignment: CDR1 DFQATT and CDR2 SNEGSKA (reference sequence).

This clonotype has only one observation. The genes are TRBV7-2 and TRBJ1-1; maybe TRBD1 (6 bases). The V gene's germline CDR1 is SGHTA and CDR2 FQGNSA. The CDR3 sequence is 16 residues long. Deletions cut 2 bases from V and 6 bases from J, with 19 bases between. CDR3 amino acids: CASSLRLGTSGSEAFF. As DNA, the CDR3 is TGTGCCAGCAGCTTACGCCTCGGGACATCAGGGTCTGAAGCTTTCTTT.

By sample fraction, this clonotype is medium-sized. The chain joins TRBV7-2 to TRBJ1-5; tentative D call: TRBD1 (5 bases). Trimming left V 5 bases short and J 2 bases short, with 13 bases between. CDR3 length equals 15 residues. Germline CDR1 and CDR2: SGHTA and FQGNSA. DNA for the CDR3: TGTGCCAGCAGCCCCATGACGGGGGGCAATCAGCCCCAGCATTTT. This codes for CASSPMTGGNQPQHF.

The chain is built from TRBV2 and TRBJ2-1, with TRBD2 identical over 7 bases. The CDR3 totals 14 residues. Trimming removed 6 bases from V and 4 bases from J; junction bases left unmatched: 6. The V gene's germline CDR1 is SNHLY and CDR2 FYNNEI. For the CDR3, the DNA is TGTGCCAGCAGGTCGCCTAGCGGATACAATGAGCAGTTCTTC. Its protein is CASRSPSGYNEQFF.